The sample holds a few counts of the clone carrying this TCR beta chain. Only in-frame clones appear in the TCRdb table, and some are missing; sequencing was by immunoSEQ multiplex PCR. In the table there are about 230,000 clones, roughly 84% of which are singletons. This entry belongs to a study of blood T cell repertoires in COVID-19. This CDR3 spans 15 amino acids. Trimming removed 0 bases from V and 10 bases from J; junction bases left unmatched: 4. The germline gives CDR1 KGHSH, CDR2 LQKENI. The source is a woman between 40 and 55 years old who had recovered from COVID-19. The chain links TRBV18 to TRBJ1-6, with 9 nucleotides matching TRBD1. Sequenced material: peripheral blood. The CDR3 sequence is CASSPPFGQGSPLHF. The CDR3 DNA is TGTGCCAGCTCACCACCTTTCGGACAGGGGTCACCCCTCCACTTT.